This TCR beta chain was recorded in a study of shared clonotypes between healthy human individuals. Findings of the study overall: Some clonotypes were shared by all four sorted-subset donors, while others were not shared. The non-shared ones had lower generation probabilities than the shared ones.

The authors ran the assay at deep level. It was about 190 ng DNA, about 30,000 T cell genomes, that sorted-subset replicate PCRs used. TCRdb's table, derived via immunoSEQ multiplex PCR, lists solely in-frame clones and lacks some. Of hundreds of thousands of clones listed, 96% were seen once; the top ten hold 0.11%. Naive-designated CD8 cells lacked CD45RO, were positively enriched for CCR7, and omitted terminally differentiated effector memory CD45RA+ cells. Every donor, a Caucasian adult, lived in Nashville, Tennessee. As concerns this clone: Its antigen is not known.

This TCR was recovered from a woman aged 30 to 39 in good health. Sequencing input: naive CD8+ T cells sorted from blood.

The CDR3 here is CASSLSGTGNGGYTF. In DNA, the CDR3 is TGTGCCAGCAGTTTATCCGGGACAGGGAATGGTGGCTACACCTTC. The chain employs TRBV28 and TRBJ1-2, with 9 bases identical to TRBD1. Looked up from germline, CDR1 is MDHEN and CDR2 is SYDVKM. The CDR3 is 15 residues long. The trim removed 1 base at V and 7 bases at J, leaving 7 bases unmatched.